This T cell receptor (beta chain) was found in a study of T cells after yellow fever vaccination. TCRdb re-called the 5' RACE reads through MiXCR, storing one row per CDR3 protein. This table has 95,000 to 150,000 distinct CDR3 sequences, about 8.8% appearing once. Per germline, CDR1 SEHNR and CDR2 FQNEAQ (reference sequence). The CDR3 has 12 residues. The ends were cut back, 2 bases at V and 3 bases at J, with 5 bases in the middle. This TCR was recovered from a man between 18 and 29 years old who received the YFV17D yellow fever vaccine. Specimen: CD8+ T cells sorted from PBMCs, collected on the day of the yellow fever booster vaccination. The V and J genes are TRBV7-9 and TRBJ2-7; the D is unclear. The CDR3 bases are TGTGCCAGCAGCTTATTTGTCTACGAGCAGTACTTC. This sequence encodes CASSLFVYEQYF.